A single sample gave rise to the 20 T cell receptor beta chains below, sequenced in a study of T cells after yellow fever vaccination. TCRdb analysed the 5' RACE reads with MiXCR anew, one entry per CDR3 protein. Of some 390,000 distinct CDR3 sequences listed, around a sixth are singletons. Sequenced material: PBMCs, taken before the yellow fever booster vaccination. The source is a man aged 18 to 30 who received the YFV17D yellow fever vaccine.

V is TRBV7-9 and J is TRBJ2-3, with D possibly being TRBD1 or TRBD2 (6 bases each). CDR1 and CDR2 (germline): SEHNR, FQNEAQ (reference sequence). V dropped 2 bases and J dropped 4 bases, with 10 bases sitting between them. This CDR3 contains 14 residues. This CDR3 reads CASSLRGAADTQYF. For the CDR3, the DNA is TGTGCCAGCAGCTTAAGGGGGGCCGCAGATACGCAGTATTTT. The full variable domain, rest sourced from reference TRBV7-9 and TRBJ2-3, is DTGVSQNPRHKITKRGQNVTFRCDPISEHNRLYWYRQTLGQGPEFLTYFQNEAQLEKSRLLSDRFSAERPKGSFSTLEIQRTEQGDSAMYLCASSLRGAADTQYFGPGTRLTVL.

This sequence joins TRBV2 and TRBJ2-7; D call uncertain. Between the trimmed V and J ends, which lost 8 bases and 6 bases, there was a span of 14 bases. The V gene's germline CDR1 is SNHLY and CDR2 FYNNEI. This CDR3 comprises 12 residues. For the CDR3, the DNA is TGTGCCAGCCGTGTCCCCGTGAGCGAGCAGTACGTC. Its translation is CASRVPVSEQYV.

The gene calls are TRBV11-2 and TRBJ2-5; possibly TRBD1 for D (5 bases). V lost 5 bases, J lost 4 bases, and 20 bases lay in between. Germline-derived CDR1 and CDR2 are SGHAT and FQNNGV. This CDR3 region has 16 residues. The CDR3 sequence is CASSPDGATVRETQYF. The CDR3 bases are TGTGCCAGCAGCCCCGATGGGGCGACGGTCCGAGAGACCCAGTACTTC.

The chain employs TRBV29-1 and TRBJ2-7; either TRBD1 or TRBD2 may supply D (5 bases each). Germline V gene data show CDR1 as SQVTM and CDR2 as ANQGSEA. Trimming left V 0 bases short and J 4 bases short, with 10 bases between. This CDR3 has 13 amino acids. The CDR3 region has the DNA TGCAGCGTTGAAGACCCAGGGACGTACGAGCAGTACGTC. It is translated as CSVEDPGTYEQYV.

The DNA of the CDR3 is TGTGCCAGCAGACCCAGACAGGCGTCGATGGCTGAAGCTTTCTTT. Its translation is CASRPRQASMAEAFF. This chain connects TRBV12-3 or TRBV12-4 to TRBJ1-1; possible D gene TRBD1, 6 bases. The CDR3 covers 15 residues. Deletions cut 6 bases from V and 6 bases from J, with 20 bases between.

The genes are TRBV9 and TRBJ2-1, with TRBD1 identical over 7 bases. The CDR3 runs to 14 residues. V dropped 4 bases and J dropped 9; count of bases not matched to a gene: 10. Germline CDR1 reads SGDLS; CDR2 reads YYNGEE. DNA of the CDR3: TGTGCCAGCAGCCGACCTACAGGGGTTGGTGAGCAGTTCTTC. It specifies CASSRPTGVGEQFF.

There are a few counts of this clonotype. This rearrangement joins TRBV6-6 to TRBJ2-7; D is unclear. Trimming removed 7 bases at V and 4 bases at J, with 11 bases between. The germline CDR1 and CDR2 sequences are MNHNY and SVGAGI (reference sequence). CDR3 length equals 12 residues. The CDR3 sequence is CASTHVVYEQYV. CDR3 sequence (DNA): TGTGCCAGCACCCACGTGGTTTACGAGCAGTACGTC.

There are a few counts of this clonotype. The rearrangement links TRBV5-1 to TRBJ1-3; the match to TRBD1 covers 9 bases. There are 17 residues in the CDR3. Looked up from germline, CDR1 is SGHRS and CDR2 is YFSETQ. Trimming took 0 bases from V and 2 from J; bases not matched to a gene: 6. CDR3 DNA sequence: TGCGCCAGCAGCTTGGGTCCGGGACAGGGTCCTGGAAACACCATATATTTT. The encoded protein is CASSLGPGQGPGNTIYF.

The chain links TRBV7-2 to TRBJ2-1, with 11 bases matching TRBD2. The CDR3 consists of 17 residues. Germline CDR1 reads SGHTA; CDR2 reads FQGNSA. V gave up 1 base and J gave up 5 bases; unmatched junction bases: 7. The CDR3 sequence: CASSLVPSGGPDNEQFF. As DNA, the CDR3 is TGTGCCAGCAGCTTAGTACCTAGCGGGGGGCCCGACAATGAGCAGTTCTTC.

The chain links TRBV4-3 to TRBJ1-2, with unresolved D. The CDR3 is made up of 14 amino acids. Germline V gene sequence: CDR1 LGHNA, CDR2 YSLEER. Trimming removed 3 bases from V and 4 bases from J, with 12 bases in between. The CDR3 coding sequence is TGCGCCAGCAGCCACGAGGACGGGAGCTATGGCTACACCTTC. Translating gives CASSHEDGSYGYTF.

This clonotype has only a few counts. The chain carries TRBV19 and TRBJ2-1, with D perhaps TRBD2 (6 bases). Between the trimmed V and J ends, which lost 9 bases and 0 bases, there was a span of 9 bases. CDR1 LNHDA and CDR2 SQIVND come from the germline V gene (reference sequence). The CDR3 contains 13 residues. The CDR3 sequence: CASQLASYNEQFF. CDR3 nucleotide sequence: TGTGCCAGCCAACTAGCCTCCTACAATGAGCAGTTCTTC.

The V and J genes are TRBV20-1 and TRBJ2-7; TRBD2 might be the D (5 bases). V lost 3 bases to trimming and J lost 2 bases, with 8 bases between them. The germline V gene has CDR1 DFQATT and CDR2 SNEGSKA (reference sequence). This CDR3 region has 12 residues. CDR3 amino acids: CSARVGTYEQYV. In DNA, the CDR3 is TGCAGTGCTAGGGTCGGGACCTACGAGCAGTACGTC.

The chain recombines TRBV7-2 with TRBJ1-1; D is uncertain. This CDR3 is built from 14 residues. The V gene's germline CDR1 is SGHTA and CDR2 FQGNSA. V lost 4 bases, J lost 3 bases, and 12 bases lay in between. CDR3 DNA: TGTGCCAGCAGCTCTCAAGCCGGCGACACTGAAGCTTTCTTT. Its protein product is CASSSQAGDTEAFF.

A few counts support this clonotype. The chain carries TRBV21-1 and TRBJ2-7; the table assigns TRBD2, which was not confirmed against the DNA. TRBV21-1 is listed as a pseudogene. The CDR3 sequence is 15 residues long. CDR3 DNA: TGTGCCAGCAGCGAGGGACGAGCGGGGGCCTACGAGCAGTACTTC. It codes for CASSEGRAGAYEQYF.

The chain has TRBV20-1 and TRBJ1-1; D is perhaps TRBD1 (6 bases). Germline V gives CDR1 DFQATT, CDR2 SNEGSKA (reference sequence). Trimming removed 5 bases at V and 0 bases at J, with 19 bases between. The CDR3 has 16 amino acids. The DNA for the CDR3 is TGCAGTGCTCGGAGGGCTACAGGGACTTTGAACACTGAAGCTTTCTTT. Its protein is CSARRATGTLNTEAFF.

This clonotype has just a few counts. The J gene is TRBJ2-3, the V gene TRBV7-2; TRBD1 matches at 8 bases. This CDR3 comprises 15 residues. Germline assignment: CDR1 SGHTA and CDR2 FQGNSA. Trimming removed 4 bases from V and 3 bases from J; junction bases left unmatched: 6. The CDR3 here is CASSWARGPTDTQYF. The DNA of the CDR3 is TGTGCCAGCAGCTGGGCCAGGGGGCCGACAGATACGCAGTATTTT.

The CDR3 nucleotides are TGCGCCAGCAGCCAAGATCGCGGGGCAGGGACTGAAGCTTTCTTT. Its protein is CASSQDRGAGTEAFF. The V gene is TRBV4-3, the J gene TRBJ1-1, with D possibly matching TRBD1 (5 bases). The V gene lost 0 bases and the J gene lost 5 bases, with 13 bases spanning the gap. Germline lookup yields CDR1 LGHNA and CDR2 YSLEER. This CDR3 has 15 residues.

The sample holds one count of this clonotype. This chain links TRBV4-2 with TRBJ2-3; 7 nucleotides agree with TRBD1. Trimming took 2 bases from V and 4 from J; bases not matched to a gene: 3. Germline V gene sequence: CDR1 LGHNA, CDR2 YNFKEQ. There are 14 residues in the CDR3. The CDR3 nucleotides are TGTGCCAGCAGCCAACCGGACAGGTCAGATACGCAGTATTTT. Amino acid sequence: CASSQPDRSDTQYF.

V is TRBV5-1 and J is TRBJ2-5; D perhaps matches TRBD2 (6 bases). The ends were cut back, 5 bases at V and 0 bases at J, with 11 bases in the middle. The CDR3 sequence is 14 residues long. CDR1 SGHRS and CDR2 YFSETQ come from the germline V gene. The CDR3 here is CASREGRNQETQYF. The CDR3 DNA reads as TGCGCCAGCAGGGAGGGACGGAACCAAGAGACCCAGTACTTC.

This clonotype was counted only a few times. The rearrangement uses TRBV29-1 and TRBJ1-2; possibly TRBD1 for D (5 bases). The germline V and J ends were trimmed by 7 bases and 1 base, with 16 bases remaining between them. Looked up from germline, CDR1 is SQVTM and CDR2 is ANQGSEA. This CDR3 is 14 amino acids long. CDR3 sequence: CSAGTTGGNYGYTF. The DNA for the CDR3 is TGCAGCGCTGGAACCACAGGCGGTAACTATGGCTACACCTTC.